This T cell receptor (beta chain) was sequenced for a study of blood T cell repertoires in COVID-19. For the study at large: T cells, B-cell-depleted T cells, or PBMCs provided the cDNA or gDNA that served as material.

TCRdb keeps only in-frame clones here, not all; method: immunoSEQ multiplex PCR. The profile shows 150,000 to 200,000 clones, roughly 86% of them singletons. The CDR3 runs to 16 residues. J was trimmed by 6 bases and V by 4 bases; bases with no gene match: 12. Germline V gene lookup returns CDR1 SNHLY and CDR2 FYNNEI. The sequence was collected from a man between 18 and 29 years old with acute or convalescent COVID-19. Sample: peripheral blood. The chain combines TRBV2 with TRBJ2-3; TRBD2 matches at 8 bases. For the CDR3, the DNA is TGTGCCAGCAGTGGGCGGGGGGCTCGGAGTGTGGATACGCAGTATTTT. Its translation is CASSGRGARSVDTQYF.